This T cell receptor beta chain comes out of a study of T cells after yellow fever vaccination (dated by TCRdb to between 2018 and 2021). Broadly, across the study: The SMART-Seq v4 Ultra Low Input RNA kit was used to prepare libraries from fractions with low cell numbers. Bulk TCR alpha and beta repertoires were sequenced longitudinally to track T-cell clones before and after primary and booster YFV17D yellow fever vaccination. Two healthy male donors made up the cohort, one aged 18 to 30 years and the other aged 30 to 40 years. Blood samples were taken at several timepoints before and after primary and secondary immunization, and bulk PBMC replicates and cell subsets were isolated. Overall results and qualifications from the work: After the booster, most of the clones that had expanded following primary vaccination were detected again (just under 97% of CD4 and around 88% of CD8), which suggests that memory was broadly maintained. A small fraction of clonotypes showed up in both the CD4 and CD8 compartments, probably as a result of convergent recombination. The study included only two donors, which limits how far the findings can be generalized. Because abundant contaminating clonotypes from the bulk population could be contained in FACS-sorted repertoires, computational filtering was required. The secondary T-cell response was weaker than the primary response but faster, peaking on day 5 instead of day 15.

Trimming at the junction amounts to 7 bases on V and 5 bases on J, and the germline ends lie 15 bases apart. From cysteine to phenylalanine, the CDR3 is 13 amino acids long. Just CDR3 DNA is preserved here, 39 bases in frame from base 1. CDR1 is given as LGHDT and CDR2 as YNNKEL, both from the germline V gene (reference sequence). Sequencing relied on an Illumina NovaSeq 6000. TCR cDNA was made using 5'RACE template switching, a step that added a universal primer site and unique molecular identifiers. Priming of cDNA synthesis was performed from both the TCR alpha and TCR beta constant segments. Library amplification used two PCR steps, and the second PCR step added sample barcodes and sequencing adapters. Libraries were sequenced on Illumina HiSeq 2500 (2x100 bp) or NovaSeq (2x150 bp). As for how the authors treated the data: Demultiplexing of reads and collapsing into UMI consensus sequences were performed with MIGEC, and V(D)J alignment was carried out with MiXCR. Using edgeR on replicate PBMC samples, clonotypes were called vaccine-responding if FDR was below 0.01 and the log2 fold change was above 5 up to day 15. Each bulk clonotype was labeled CD4 or CD8 based on which sequenced repertoire, CD4 or CD8, contained the clonotype at higher abundance. TCRdb cleaned the public reads at Q25 with fastp, built clones with MiXCR and kept in-frame beta chains. Each record represents a unique CDR3 protein, reported with the most common genes and DNA among its rows. V and J calls and clone size were set by TCRdb, not the authors. The sample table holds a few hundred thousand distinct CDR3 sequences, of which 3.5% to 4.5% were seen once. Roughly 24% of the sample goes to the ten largest clones.

This clonotype has ten or more counts. Its cognate antigen has yet to be identified. Per-nucleotide qualities are absent, and no much larger clonotype sits a single base away. The treatment or condition label of this sample denotes: live attenuated yellow fever vaccine strain. At every blood-draw timepoint, two biological replicates of bulk PBMCs were collected. A standard Ficoll-Paque protocol was used to isolate PBMCs from peripheral blood. TriZol was used to extract RNA from bulk PBMCs, CD4 and CD8 fractions, and dextramer-positive and dextramer-negative fractions. The sequence joins TRBV3-1 to TRBJ2-7; the D call could be TRBD1 or TRBD2, with each sharing 6 bases. The sequencing used PBMCs, collected 5 days after the yellow fever booster vaccination. This receptor was identified in a man younger than 35 who received the YFV17D yellow fever vaccine. The CDR3 here reads CASKLGGGDEQYF. The bases read TGTGCCAGCAAACTCGGGGGCGGCGACGAGCAGTACTTC.